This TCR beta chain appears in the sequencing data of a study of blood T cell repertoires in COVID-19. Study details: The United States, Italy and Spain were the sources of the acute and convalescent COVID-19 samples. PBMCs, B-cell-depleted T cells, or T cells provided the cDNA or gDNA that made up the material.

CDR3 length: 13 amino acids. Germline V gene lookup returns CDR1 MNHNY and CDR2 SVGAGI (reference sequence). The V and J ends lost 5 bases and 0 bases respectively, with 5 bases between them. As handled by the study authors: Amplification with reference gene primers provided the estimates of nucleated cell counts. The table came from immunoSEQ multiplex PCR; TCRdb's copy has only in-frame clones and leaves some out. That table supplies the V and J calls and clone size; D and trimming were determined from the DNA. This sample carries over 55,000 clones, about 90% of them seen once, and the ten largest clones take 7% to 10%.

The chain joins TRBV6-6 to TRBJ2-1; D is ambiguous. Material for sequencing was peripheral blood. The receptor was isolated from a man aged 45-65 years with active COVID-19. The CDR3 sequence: CASSRSSYNEQFF. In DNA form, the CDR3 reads TGTGCCAGCAGTCGGAGCTCCTACAATGAGCAGTTCTTC.